This TCR beta chain was captured by sequencing in a study of shared clonotypes between healthy human individuals. Selected positively for CCR7 and CD45RO-negative, naive CD8 cells excluded terminally differentiated effector memory CD45RA+ cells. CDR1 is MNHEY, CDR2 SMNVEV, per germline (reference sequence). V gave up 4 bases and J gave up 2 bases, with 9 bases separating them. The CDR3 totals 13 residues. The data were produced by immunoSEQ multiplex PCR, yet TCRdb's version contains in-frame clones alone and is incomplete. The sample records more than 2 million clones, approximately 94% being singletons.

Material for sequencing was naive CD8+ T cells sorted from blood. This chain joins TRBV27 and TRBJ2-7; tentative D call: TRBD1 (5 bases). The clonotype comes from a young man in good health. CDR3 amino acids: CASSYRPTYEQYF. In nucleotides, the CDR3 is TGTGCCAGCAGTTACAGGCCGACCTACGAGCAGTACTTC.